This T cell receptor (beta chain) was found in a study of identical twins. The germline CDR1 and CDR2 sequences are SEHNR and FQNEAQ (reference sequence). This CDR3 has 15 residues. V was clipped by 8 bases and J by 5 bases, with 21 bases between them. Points from the study as a whole: For cord blood, abundant beta clonotypes had fewer insertions, unlike memory repertoires, which showed none.

TCRdb reprocessed the 5' RACE reads via MiXCR and lists one record per CDR3 protein. The table includes approximately 210,000 distinct CDR3 sequences, around a sixth detected once. With regard to this clonotype: Its antigen is not identified.

These sequences were also reported in another study, on T cells expressing NK-cell markers. Per that study: Each of 5 to 7 donors carried dominant NKG2C+ clonotypes accounting for about 1.0-7.0% of CD8+ T cells.

This chain uses TRBV7-9 with TRBJ1-2, with a possible D match to TRBD1 (6 bases). Sample: CD8+ T cells sorted from blood. The receptor was isolated from a woman younger than 30 in good health. CDR3 nucleotide sequence: TGTGCCAGCGCAGGGGAGGTAATTGGAATTTATGGCTACACCTTC. Residues: CASAGEVIGIYGYTF.